The 23 T cell receptor beta chains below were found in one sample sequenced in a study of resident and recirculating memory T cells in vitiligo. Libraries were prepared by immunoSEQ multiplex PCR; TCRdb keeps only in-frame clonotypes and omits some of them. The data contain tens of thousands of clones, roughly 92% of them singletons. The sample comprised blood. The origin of the receptors is a male donor with vitiligo.

V usage is TRBV5-1 and J usage is TRBJ2-6; no definite D call. This CDR3 spans 14 amino acids. The V gene lost 3 bases and the J gene lost 0 bases, with 4 bases spanning the gap. CDR1 is SGHRS and CDR2 is YFSETQ in the germline V gene. Here the CDR3 reads CASSSVSGANVLTF. The CDR3 nucleotides are TGCGCCAGCAGCTCCGTCTCTGGGGCCAACGTCCTGACTTTC.

The chain carries TRBV5-5 and TRBJ1-4; D is ambiguous. The germline V and J ends were trimmed by 1 base and 4 bases, with 8 bases remaining between them. CDR3 length: 14 residues. The germline CDR1 and CDR2 sequences are SGHKS and YYEKEE (reference sequence). CDR3 in amino acids: CASSLTGNNEKLFF. The CDR3 DNA sequence: TGTGCCAGCAGCTTGACGGGTAATAATGAAAAACTGTTTTTT.

The V and J genes are TRBV2 and TRBJ1-1; 7 bases match TRBD1. Germline V gene data show CDR1 as SNHLY and CDR2 as FYNNEI. V was clipped by 7 bases and J by 1 base; unmatched bases: 9. The length of the CDR3 is 15 residues. This chain's CDR3 is CASIVPDRQNTEAFF. The CDR3 DNA is TGTGCCAGCATCGTTCCGGACAGGCAGAACACTGAAGCTTTCTTT.

The chain has TRBV14 and TRBJ2-7; the D is unclear. This CDR3 spans 17 amino acids. Trimming removed 0 bases from V and 1 base from J, with 16 bases in between. Germline CDR1 and CDR2: SGHDN and FVKESK. The CDR3 sequence is CASSQEFSTYTSYEQYF. The CDR3 DNA is TGTGCCAGCAGCCAAGAGTTTAGCACATATACTTCCTACGAGCAGTACTTC.

The chain couples TRBV6-6 to TRBJ1-2; 7 bases agree with TRBD1. Unmatched junction bases numbered 4, after V lost 6 bases and J lost 3 bases. The V gene's germline CDR1 is MNHNY and CDR2 SVGAGI (reference sequence). The CDR3 loop spans 13 amino acids. The CDR3 DNA is TGTGCCAGCAGCCGGGACAGTGACTATGGCTACACCTTC. Amino acids: CASSRDSDYGYTF.

The chain carries TRBV7-3 and TRBJ2-2; tentatively, D is TRBD2 (5 bases). The V gene's germline CDR1 is SGHTA and CDR2 FQGTGA. The CDR3 contains 13 residues. V was shortened by 5 bases and J by 7 bases, with 11 bases between the two germline ends. The CDR3 coding sequence is TGTGCCAGCAGCCGGGGATTGGTCGGGGAGCTGTTTTTT. It encodes CASSRGLVGELFF. The variable domain in full, completed from reference TRBV7-3 and TRBJ2-2, reads GAGVSQTPSNKVTEKGKYVELRCDPISGHTALYWYRQSLGQGPEFLIYFQGTGAADDSGLPNDRFFAVRPEGSVSTLKIQRTERGDSAVYLCASSRGLVGELFFGEGSRLTVL.

The V call is TRBV6-5, the J call TRBJ1-4; no reliable D call. CDR1 and CDR2 from the germline V gene are MNHEY and SVGAGI. Trimming left V 8 bases short and J 5 bases short, with 12 bases between. The CDR3 totals 13 residues. CDR3 residues: CASALVKNEKLFF. The CDR3 DNA sequence: TGTGCCAGCGCTCTAGTGAAGAATGAAAAACTGTTTTTT.

The chain combines TRBV7-9 with TRBJ2-3; a possible D gene is TRBD1 (6 bases). The germline CDR1 and CDR2 sequences are SEHNR and FQNEAQ (reference sequence). This CDR3 spans 14 amino acids. The V gene lost 4 bases and the J gene lost 2 bases, with 10 bases spanning the gap. The DNA of the CDR3 is TGTGCCAGCAGCTACCGGGACACCACAGATACGCAGTATTTT. Amino acid sequence: CASSYRDTTDTQYF.

V usage is TRBV6-1 and J usage is TRBJ2-1, with D possibly matching TRBD1 (6 bases). Germline loops: CDR1 MNHNS, CDR2 SASEGT. The CDR3 runs to 15 residues. Trimming shortened V by 5 bases and J by 0 bases, and 11 bases separated the two germline ends. The CDR3: CASSLGAASYNEQFF. The CDR3 region has the DNA TGTGCCAGCAGTTTGGGGGCAGCCTCCTACAATGAGCAGTTCTTC.

The chain couples TRBV9 to TRBJ1-1, with D possibly TRBD1 on 6 matching bases. This CDR3 has 16 residues. The V and J ends lost 4 bases and 3 bases respectively, with 19 bases between them. Germline V gene data show CDR1 as SGDLS and CDR2 as YYNGEE. The DNA for the CDR3 is TGTGCCAGCAGCTCCCCTAGGGGGGGGCTCGACACTGAAGCTTTCTTT. This codes for CASSSPRGGLDTEAFF.

The V and J genes are TRBV6-1 and TRBJ2-7, with D possibly TRBD2 on 6 matching bases. The germline V gene encodes CDR1 MNHNS and CDR2 SASEGT. The length of the CDR3 is 13 residues. Trimming stripped 1 base from V and 6 bases from J, with 10 bases between. CDR3 sequence (DNA): TGTGCCAGCAGTGAAGTTCGGGAGAGCGAGCAGTACTTC. It encodes CASSEVRESEQYF.

CDR3 coding DNA: TGCGCCAGCAGCCACGATGATATGGGGGACAACGGCTTCACAGATACGCAGTATTTT. Encoded protein: CASSHDDMGDNGFTDTQYF. V is TRBV4-1 and J is TRBJ2-3; D is possibly TRBD1 (6 bases). The CDR3 runs to 19 residues. The V gene lost 3 bases and the J gene lost 2 bases, with 24 bases spanning the gap. The germline gives CDR1 MGHRA, CDR2 YSYEKL.

The chain employs TRBV5-8 and TRBJ2-3, with D uncertain. The CDR3 loop spans 15 amino acids. V lost 4 bases and J 3 bases, leaving 15 bases between the germline ends. Germline assignment: CDR1 SGHTS and CDR2 YDEGEE. The CDR3 DNA is TGTGCCAGCAGCGGAGATGGTTCGTGGACAGATACGCAGTATTTT. Translated: CASSGDGSWTDTQYF. The whole variable domain, remainder taken from reference TRBV5-8 and TRBJ2-3, is EAGVTQSPTHLIKTRGQQATLRCSPISGHTSVYWYQQALGLGLQFLLWYDEGEERNRGNFPPRFSGRQFPNYSSELNVNALELEDSALYLCASSGDGSWTDTQYFGPGTRLTVL.

The V call is TRBV6-8, the J call TRBJ2-7; TRBD2 might be the D (6 bases). The germline V gene has CDR1 MNHGY and CDR2 SAAAGT. The V end lost 4 bases, the J end lost 5 bases, and 18 bases lay between the germline ends. The CDR3 sequence is 15 residues long. CDR3 in amino acids: CASSSPGREVHEQYF. As DNA, the CDR3 is TGTGCCAGCAGTTCCCCGGGAAGGGAGGTCCACGAGCAGTACTTC.

This clone appeared a single time. The same CDR3 arises from other DNA sequences in this sample as well. The genes are TRBV6-5 and TRBJ2-7; D possibly corresponds to TRBD2 (7 bases). Germline V gene sequence: CDR1 MNHEY, CDR2 SVGAGI. This CDR3 comprises 14 residues. V lost 2 bases to trimming and J lost 3 bases, with 11 bases between them. The CDR3 DNA follows: TGTGCCAGCAGTTACGGGCGGGGGCGCTACGAGCAGTACTTC. Protein product: CASSYGRGRYEQYF.

The chain carries TRBV4-2 and TRBJ2-3; 9 nucleotides match TRBD2. The V and J ends lost 1 base and 4 bases, in that order; junction bases with no gene match: 3. Germline V gives CDR1 LGHNA, CDR2 YNFKEQ. The CDR3 loop spans 15 amino acids. The CDR3 protein is CASSQVAGVADTQYF. The CDR3 DNA follows: TGTGCCAGCAGCCAAGTAGCGGGGGTCGCAGATACGCAGTATTTT.

The J gene is TRBJ2-7, the V gene TRBV9, with 10 bases fitting TRBD1. J lost 8 bases, V lost 0 bases, and 8 bases had no gene match. This CDR3 has 15 amino acids. CDR1 SGDLS and CDR2 YYNGEE come from the germline V gene. In DNA, the CDR3 is TGTGCCAGCAGCGTAGGGGGGACAGGGGAGCTCCAGCAGTACTTC. As protein: CASSVGGTGELQQYF.

The chain recombines TRBV19 with TRBJ1-4, with TRBD1 identical over 8 bases. The germline CDR1 and CDR2 sequences are LNHDA and SQIVND (reference sequence). This CDR3 region has 13 residues. Losses at the gene ends were 5 bases for V and 8 bases for J; bases not matched to a gene: 4. The chain's CDR3 is CASSGQGGEKLFF. DNA for the CDR3: TGTGCCAGTAGTGGACAGGGCGGGGAAAAACTGTTTTTT.

In this sample, this clone turned up once. This sequence joins TRBV11-2 and TRBJ2-3; 9 bases match TRBD2. V lost 2 bases, J lost 3 bases, and 9 bases stayed unmatched. This CDR3 has 17 amino acids. Germline V gene data show CDR1 as SGHAT and CDR2 as FQNNGV. The CDR3 DNA reads TGTGCCAGCAGCTTAATCGGCGGGGGGGGCAATACAGATACGCAGTATTTT. Translation gives CASSLIGGGGNTDTQYF.

This chain uses TRBV10-3 with TRBJ2-7; the match to TRBD2 covers 12 bases. The V and J ends lost 2 bases and 4 bases, in that order; junction bases with no gene match: 6. The CDR3 has 16 residues. Germline loops: CDR1 ENHRY, CDR2 SYGVKD. The CDR3 reads CAISEASGGAAYEQYF. As DNA, the CDR3 is TGTGCCATCAGTGAGGCTAGCGGGGGGGCCGCATACGAGCAGTACTTC.

The chain is built from TRBV11-2 and TRBJ2-3, with 14 nucleotides matching TRBD2. Germline V gene data show CDR1 as SGHAT and CDR2 as FQNNGV. The CDR3 is 16 amino acids. J was trimmed by 3 bases and V by 5 bases; bases with no gene match: 4. The CDR3 spells CASSARLAGGTDTQYF. Here the CDR3 DNA reads TGTGCCAGCAGCGCCAGACTAGCGGGGGGGACAGATACGCAGTATTTT.

CDR3 protein: CASSPLGSGGQETQYF. CDR3 coding DNA: TGTGCCAGCAGCCCTCTGGGGAGCGGGGGCCAAGAGACCCAGTACTTC. The chain joins TRBV7-9 to TRBJ2-5, with 8 bases that match TRBD2. V dropped 5 bases and J dropped 1; count of bases not matched to a gene: 9. Per germline, CDR1 SEHNR and CDR2 FQNEAQ (reference sequence). This CDR3 spans 16 amino acids.

The chain recombines TRBV7-6 with TRBJ2-7; possibly TRBD1 for D (6 bases). This CDR3 has 13 residues. Trimming took off 1 base at V and 2 bases at J, with 6 bases between the two ends. Germline CDR1 is SGHVS and CDR2 is FNYEAQ. As DNA, the CDR3 is TGTGCCAGCAGCTTAGGGACAGCCTACGAGCAGTACTTC. Translating it yields CASSLGTAYEQYF.